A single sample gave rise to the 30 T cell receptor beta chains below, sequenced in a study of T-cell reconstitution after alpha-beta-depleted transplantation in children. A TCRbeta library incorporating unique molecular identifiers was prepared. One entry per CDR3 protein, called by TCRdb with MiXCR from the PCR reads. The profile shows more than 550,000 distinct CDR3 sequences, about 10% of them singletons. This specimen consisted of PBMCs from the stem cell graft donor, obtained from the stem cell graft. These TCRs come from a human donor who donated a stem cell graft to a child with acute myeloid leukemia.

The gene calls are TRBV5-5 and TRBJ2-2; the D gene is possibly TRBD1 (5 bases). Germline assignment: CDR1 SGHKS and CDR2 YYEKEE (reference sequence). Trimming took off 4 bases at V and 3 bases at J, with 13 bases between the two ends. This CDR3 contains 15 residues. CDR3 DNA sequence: TGTGCCAGCAGCACAAATCCAGGGTACACCGGGGAGCTGTTTTTT. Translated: CASSTNPGYTGELFF.

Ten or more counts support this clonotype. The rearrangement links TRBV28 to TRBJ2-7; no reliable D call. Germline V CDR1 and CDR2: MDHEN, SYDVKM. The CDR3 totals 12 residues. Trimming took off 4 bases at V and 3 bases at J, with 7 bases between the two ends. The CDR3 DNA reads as TGTGCCAGCAGTTACAAGAACTACGAGCAGTACTTC. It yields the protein CASSYKNYEQYF.

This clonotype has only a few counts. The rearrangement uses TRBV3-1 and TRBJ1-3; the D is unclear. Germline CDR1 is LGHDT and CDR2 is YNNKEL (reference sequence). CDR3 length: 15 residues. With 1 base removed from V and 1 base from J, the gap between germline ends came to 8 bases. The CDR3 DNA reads TGTGCCAGCAGCCAAGGAAGCGGATCTGGAAACACCATATATTTT. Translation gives CASSQGSGSGNTIYF.

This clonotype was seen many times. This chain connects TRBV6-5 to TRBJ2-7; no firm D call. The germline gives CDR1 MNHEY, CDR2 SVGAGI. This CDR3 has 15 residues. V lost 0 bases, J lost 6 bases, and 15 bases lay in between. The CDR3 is CASSYSPGWIGEQYF. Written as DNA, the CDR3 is TGTGCCAGCAGTTACTCCCCAGGTTGGATCGGCGAGCAGTACTTC.

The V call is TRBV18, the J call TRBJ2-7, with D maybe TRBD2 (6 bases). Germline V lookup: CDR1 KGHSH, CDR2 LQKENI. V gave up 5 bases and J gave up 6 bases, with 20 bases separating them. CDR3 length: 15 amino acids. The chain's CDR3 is CASSFQSGRSGEQYF. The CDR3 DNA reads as TGTGCCAGCTCATTTCAGTCAGGGAGGTCGGGCGAGCAGTACTTC.

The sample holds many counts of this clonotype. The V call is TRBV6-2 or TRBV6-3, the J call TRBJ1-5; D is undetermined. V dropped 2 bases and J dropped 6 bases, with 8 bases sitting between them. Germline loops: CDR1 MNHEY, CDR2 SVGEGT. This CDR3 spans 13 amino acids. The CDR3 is CASSYGRVQPQHF. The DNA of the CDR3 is TGTGCCAGCAGTTACGGAAGGGTTCAGCCCCAGCATTTT.

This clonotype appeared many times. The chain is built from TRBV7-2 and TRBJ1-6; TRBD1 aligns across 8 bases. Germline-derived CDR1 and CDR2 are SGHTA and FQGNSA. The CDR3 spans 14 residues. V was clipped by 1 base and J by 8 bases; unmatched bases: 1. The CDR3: CASSLVTGDSPLHF. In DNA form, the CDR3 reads TGTGCCAGCAGCTTAGTGACAGGGGATTCACCCCTCCACTTT.

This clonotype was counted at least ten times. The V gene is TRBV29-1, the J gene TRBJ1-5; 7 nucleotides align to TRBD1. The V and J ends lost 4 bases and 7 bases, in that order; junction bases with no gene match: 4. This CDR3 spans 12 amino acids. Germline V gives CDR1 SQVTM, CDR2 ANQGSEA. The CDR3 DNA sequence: TGCAGCGTTGGAACAGGGGAACAGCCCCAGCATTTT. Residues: CSVGTGEQPQHF.

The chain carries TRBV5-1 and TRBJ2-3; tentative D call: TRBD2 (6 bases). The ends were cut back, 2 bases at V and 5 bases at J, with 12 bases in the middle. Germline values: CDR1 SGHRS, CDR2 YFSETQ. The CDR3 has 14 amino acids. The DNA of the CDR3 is TGCGCCAGCAGCTTACAGACTAGGGAAGATACGCAGTATTTT. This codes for CASSLQTREDTQYF.

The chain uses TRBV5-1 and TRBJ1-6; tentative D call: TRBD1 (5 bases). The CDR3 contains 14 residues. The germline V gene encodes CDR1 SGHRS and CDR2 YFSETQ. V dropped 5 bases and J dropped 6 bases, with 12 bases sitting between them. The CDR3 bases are TGCGCCAGCAGAACCGGGACGGCTAATTCACCCCTCCACTTT. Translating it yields CASRTGTANSPLHF.

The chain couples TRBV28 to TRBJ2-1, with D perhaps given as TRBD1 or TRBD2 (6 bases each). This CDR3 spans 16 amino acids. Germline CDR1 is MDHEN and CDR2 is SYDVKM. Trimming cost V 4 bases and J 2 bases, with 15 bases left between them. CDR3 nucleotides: TGTGCCAGCAGTTGGAGCGGAGGGGGTGCCTACAATGAGCAGTTCTTC. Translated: CASSWSGGGAYNEQFF.

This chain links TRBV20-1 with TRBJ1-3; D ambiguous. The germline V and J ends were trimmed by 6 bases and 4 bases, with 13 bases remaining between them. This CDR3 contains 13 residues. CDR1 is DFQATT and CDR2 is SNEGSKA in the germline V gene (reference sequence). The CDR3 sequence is CSAARPGGNTIYF. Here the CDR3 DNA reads TGCAGTGCGGCGCGGCCGGGGGGAAACACCATATATTTT.

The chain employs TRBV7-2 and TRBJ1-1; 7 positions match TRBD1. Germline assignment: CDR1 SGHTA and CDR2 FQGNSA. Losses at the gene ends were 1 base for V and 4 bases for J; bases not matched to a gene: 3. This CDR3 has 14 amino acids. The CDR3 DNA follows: TGTGCCAGCAGCTTAGTCGACAGGGTCACTGAAGCTTTCTTT. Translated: CASSLVDRVTEAFF. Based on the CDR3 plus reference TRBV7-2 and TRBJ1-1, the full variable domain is GAGVSQSPSNKVTEKGKDVELRCDPISGHTALYWYRQSLGQGLEFLIYFQGNSAPDKSGLPSDRFSAERTGGSVSTLTIQRTQQEDSAVYLCASSLVDRVTEAFFGQGTRLTVV.

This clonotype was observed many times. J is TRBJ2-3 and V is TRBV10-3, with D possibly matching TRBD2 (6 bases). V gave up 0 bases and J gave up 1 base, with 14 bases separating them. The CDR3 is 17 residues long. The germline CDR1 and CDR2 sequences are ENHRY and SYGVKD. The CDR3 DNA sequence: TGTGCCATCAGTGAGTCGTCGGCGGGATCGGGCACAGATACGCAGTATTTT. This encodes CAISESSAGSGTDTQYF.

CDR3 sequence: CASSLDRGDTEAFF. The CDR3 coding sequence is TGTGCCAGCAGCCTCGACAGGGGGGACACTGAAGCTTTCTTT. The rearrangement joins TRBV5-4 to TRBJ1-1, with 9 bases lining up with TRBD1. Germline V CDR1 and CDR2: SGHNT, YYREEE (reference sequence). This CDR3 region has 14 residues. The ends lost 4 bases at V and 3 bases at J; junction bases unmatched: 4.

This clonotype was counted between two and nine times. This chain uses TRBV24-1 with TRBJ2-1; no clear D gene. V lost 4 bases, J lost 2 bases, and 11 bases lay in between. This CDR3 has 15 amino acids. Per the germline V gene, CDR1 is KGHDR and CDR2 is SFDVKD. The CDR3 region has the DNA TGTGCCACCAGTGACTCCCGGACCCCCTACAATGAGCAGTTCTTC. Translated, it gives CATSDSRTPYNEQFF.

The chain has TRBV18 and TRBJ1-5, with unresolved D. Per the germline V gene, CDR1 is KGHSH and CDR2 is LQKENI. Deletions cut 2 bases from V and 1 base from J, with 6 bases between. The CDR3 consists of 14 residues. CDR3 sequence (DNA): TGTGCCAGCTCACCAAGTCGGAGCAATCAGCCCCAGCATTTT. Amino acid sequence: CASSPSRSNQPQHF.

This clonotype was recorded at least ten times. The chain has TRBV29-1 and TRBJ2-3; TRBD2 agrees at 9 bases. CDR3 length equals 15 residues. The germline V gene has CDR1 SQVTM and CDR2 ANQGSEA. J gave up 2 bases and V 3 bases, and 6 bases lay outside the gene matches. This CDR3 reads CSVESAGGFTDTQYF. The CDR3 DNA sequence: TGCAGCGTTGAGTCAGCGGGAGGTTTCACAGATACGCAGTATTTT.

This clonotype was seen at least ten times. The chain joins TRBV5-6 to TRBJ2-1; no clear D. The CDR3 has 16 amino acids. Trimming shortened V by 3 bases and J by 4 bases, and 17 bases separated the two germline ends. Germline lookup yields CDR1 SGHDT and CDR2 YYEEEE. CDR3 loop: CASSSLDQKGYNEQFF. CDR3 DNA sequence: TGTGCCAGCAGCTCTCTAGACCAAAAAGGTTACAATGAGCAGTTCTTC.

The CDR3 sequence is CAWSVGPPSGEQFF. The CDR3 DNA sequence: TGTGCCTGGAGTGTAGGGCCCCCCTCCGGTGAGCAGTTCTTC. The chain carries TRBV30 and TRBJ2-1; no clear D. V shed 0 bases and J shed 9 bases, with 15 bases lying between them. Per germline, CDR1 GTSNPN and CDR2 SVGIG (reference sequence). There are 14 residues in the CDR3.

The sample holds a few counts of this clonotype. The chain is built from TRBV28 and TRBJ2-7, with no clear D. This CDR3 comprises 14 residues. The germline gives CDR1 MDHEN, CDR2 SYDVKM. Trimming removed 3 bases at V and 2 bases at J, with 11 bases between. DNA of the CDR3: TGTGCCAGCAGTTTTGGTTACGGCACCTACGAGCAGTACTTC. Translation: CASSFGYGTYEQYF. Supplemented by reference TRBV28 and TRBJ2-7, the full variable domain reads DVKVTQSSRYLVKRTGEKVFLECVQDMDHENMFWYRQDPGLGLRLIYFSYDVKMKEKGDIPEGYSVSREKKERFSLILESASTNQTSMYLCASSFGYGTYEQYFGPGTRLTVT.

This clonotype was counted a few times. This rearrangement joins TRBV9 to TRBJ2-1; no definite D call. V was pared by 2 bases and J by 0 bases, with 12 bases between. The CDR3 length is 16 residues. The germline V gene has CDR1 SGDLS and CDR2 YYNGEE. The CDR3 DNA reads TGTGCCAGCAGCGTCCTAAGCGAAAGCTCCTACAATGAGCAGTTCTTC. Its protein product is CASSVLSESSYNEQFF.

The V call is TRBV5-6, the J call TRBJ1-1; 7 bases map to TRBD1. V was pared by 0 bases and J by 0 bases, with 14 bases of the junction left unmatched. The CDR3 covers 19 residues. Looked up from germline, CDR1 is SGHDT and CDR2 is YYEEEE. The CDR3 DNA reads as TGTGCCAGCAGCTTGGAGGGGTTTAGGACAGGTGTTATGAACACTGAAGCTTTCTTT. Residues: CASSLEGFRTGVMNTEAFF. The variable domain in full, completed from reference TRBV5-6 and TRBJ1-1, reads DAGVTQSPTHLIKTRGQQVTLRCSPKSGHDTVSWYQQALGQGPQFIFQYYEEEERQRGNFPDRFSGHQFPNYSSELNVNALLLGDSALYLCASSLEGFRTGVMNTEAFFGQGTRLTVV.

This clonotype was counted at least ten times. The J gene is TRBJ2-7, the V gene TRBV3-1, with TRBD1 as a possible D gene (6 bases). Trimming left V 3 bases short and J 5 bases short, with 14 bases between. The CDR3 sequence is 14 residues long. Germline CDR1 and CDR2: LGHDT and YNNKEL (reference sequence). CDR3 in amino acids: CASSHALEGDEQYF. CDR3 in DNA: TGTGCCAGCAGCCACGCACTAGAGGGGGACGAGCAGTACTTC.

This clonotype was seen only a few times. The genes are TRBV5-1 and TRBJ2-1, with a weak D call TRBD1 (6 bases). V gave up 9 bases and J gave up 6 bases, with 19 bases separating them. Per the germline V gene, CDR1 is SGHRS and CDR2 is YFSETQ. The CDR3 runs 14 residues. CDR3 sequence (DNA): TGCGCCACCGCCAATCAGGGGCCCCTCAATGAGCAGTTCTTC. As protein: CATANQGPLNEQFF.

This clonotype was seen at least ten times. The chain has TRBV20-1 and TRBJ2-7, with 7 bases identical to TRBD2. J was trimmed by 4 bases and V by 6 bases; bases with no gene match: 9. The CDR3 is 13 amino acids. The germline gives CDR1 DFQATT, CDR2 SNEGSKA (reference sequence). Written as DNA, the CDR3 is TGCAGTGCGCCTCGGGAGGTCCCTTACGAGCAGTACTTC. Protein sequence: CSAPREVPYEQYF.

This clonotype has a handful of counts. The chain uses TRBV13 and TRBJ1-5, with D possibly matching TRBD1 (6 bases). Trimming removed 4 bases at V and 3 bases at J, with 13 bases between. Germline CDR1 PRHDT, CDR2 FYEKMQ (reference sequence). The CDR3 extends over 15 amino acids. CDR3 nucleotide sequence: TGTGCCAGCAGCTATCAGGGGCTTCCCAATCAGCCCCAGCATTTT. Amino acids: CASSYQGLPNQPQHF.

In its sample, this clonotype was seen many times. The DNA of the CDR3 is TGCAGTGCCCCAGCTTACGGGAGGGGCACCGGGGAGCTGTTTTTT. Its translation is CSAPAYGRGTGELFF. The V gene is TRBV20-1, the J gene TRBJ2-2, with 8 nucleotides matching TRBD2. Trimming cost V 6 bases and J 4 bases; bases outside gene matches: 10. Germline V gene lookup returns CDR1 DFQATT and CDR2 SNEGSKA (reference sequence). The CDR3 spans 15 residues.

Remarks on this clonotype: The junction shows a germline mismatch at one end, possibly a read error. CDR3 loop: CSVSDGGVF. The CDR3 DNA sequence: TGCAGCGTCTCAGACGGGGGGGTCTTC. The chain couples TRBV29-1 to TRBJ2-1; 8 bases are shared with TRBD2. The germline V gene encodes CDR1 SQVTM and CDR2 ANQGSEA. This CDR3 spans 9 amino acids.

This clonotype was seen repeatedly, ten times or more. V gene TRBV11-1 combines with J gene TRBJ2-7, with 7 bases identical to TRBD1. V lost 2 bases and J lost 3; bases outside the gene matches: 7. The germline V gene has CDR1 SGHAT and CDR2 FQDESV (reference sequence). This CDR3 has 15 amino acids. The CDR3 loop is CASSLNPGGYYEQYF. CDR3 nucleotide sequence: TGTGCCAGCAGCTTAAATCCAGGGGGTTACTACGAGCAGTACTTC.